This TCR beta chain emerged from a study of shared clonotypes between healthy human individuals. Details on this clone: The antigen is undetermined.

At deep level, the assay was performed. The material for each subset, its genomic DNA, was split evenly across several immunoSEQ plates. Profiled with immunoSEQ multiplex PCR; TCRdb holds only in-frame clones, not every one. Of about 2.2 million clones in the sample, 90% to 95% were seen once. CD45RO-negative CD8 cells positively selected for CCR7 made up the naive population, which excluded terminally differentiated effector memory CD45RA+ cells. The donors were adults (healthy and HIV-negative) with no recent acute infections or vaccinations. Notes on the study in general: When naive CD4 clonotypes were compared across several donors, 4% to 6.5% were shared.

Germline V CDR1 and CDR2: SQVTM, ANQGSEA. Between the trimmed V and J ends, which lost 7 bases and 0 bases, there was a span of 14 bases. This CDR3 comprises 14 residues. The material sequenced was naive CD8+ T cells from PBMCs. This TCR was recovered from a man aged 18 to 29 in good health. Some clones in this sample may be carry-over from other donors' samples. This chain joins TRBV29-1 and TRBJ2-3; D unresolved. This CDR3 is CSAFSGRSTDTQYF. In DNA form, the CDR3 reads TGCAGCGCTTTTTCGGGCCGCAGCACAGATACGCAGTATTTT.